This T cell receptor beta chain was captured by sequencing in a study of response to subunit inactivated influenza vaccine. Trimming at V came to 6 bases and at J to 5 bases, leaving 5 bases not matched to a gene. Germline CDR1 and CDR2: MDHEN and SYDVKM. This CDR3 is 13 amino acids long. Each CDR3 protein is one row after TCRdb ran MiXCR on the RT-PCR reads. The table shows 500,000 to 550,000 distinct CDR3 sequences, with 7.6% occurring only once. Study-wide points: Authors suggested that a seasonal influenza vaccination recruits few new T cells each time.

This clonotype was found a few times. Its specificity is unknown. The sample in question was PBMCs from blood, obtained about 24 months after vaccination. This TCR was recovered from a man between 45 and 75 years old who received an inactivated influenza vaccine. V usage is TRBV28 and J usage is TRBJ2-3, with 7 bases matching TRBD1. CDR3 DNA sequence: TGTGCCAGCAGGGCAGGGGGAATAGATACGCAGTATTTT. Encoded protein: CASRAGGIDTQYF.